The clone carrying this TCR beta chain has only a few counts. Its antigen remains unidentified. The CDR3 spans 17 residues. V dropped 0 bases and J dropped 0 bases, with 10 bases sitting between them. Germline CDR1 is SGHNT and CDR2 is YYREEE (reference sequence). The PCR ran on 60 Vbeta and 13 Jbeta primers. TCRdb's table, derived via immunoSEQ multiplex PCR, lists solely in-frame clones and lacks some. The sample shows approximately 150,000 clones, 65% to 75% of them seen only once. The sample is drawn from a study of cytomegalovirus exposure and HLA in healthy donors. The study's findings and limits: A later analysis appeared to link common viral pathogens to several of the most significant clusters. Published work reported that the classifier diagnosed cytomegalovirus status with high specificity and sensitivity.

The source material was PBMCs. This TCR came from a man in his sixties in good health and CMV-seronegative. This chain connects TRBV5-4 to TRBJ2-6; no reliable D call. The CDR3 sequence: CASSLGRSFSGANVLTF. The CDR3 DNA follows: TGTGCCAGCAGCTTGGGTCGGTCCTTCTCTGGGGCCAACGTCCTGACTTTC.